Shown below are 9 T cell receptor beta chains from a single sample sequenced in a study of shared clonotypes between healthy human individuals. Method: immunoSEQ multiplex PCR; TCRdb's copy keeps in-frame clones and lacks some. The sample lists 400,000 to 600,000 clones; about 79% were seen once. Material for sequencing was PBMCs. All receptors come from a woman between 35 and 50 years old in good health. Some clones in this sample may be carry-over from other donors' samples.

CDR3 nucleotide sequence: TGTGCCAGCAGGAGATCAGGCGGCTATGGCTACACCTTC. Translation gives CASRRSGGYGYTF. The gene calls are TRBV28 and TRBJ1-2; D gene unclear. From germline, CDR1 is MDHEN and CDR2 SYDVKM. The germline V and J ends were trimmed by 6 bases and 4 bases, with 12 bases remaining between them. This CDR3 region has 13 residues.

The CDR3 region is CASDDRLYEQYF. CDR3 DNA: TGTGCCAGCGACGACAGGCTCTACGAGCAGTACTTC. The V and J genes are TRBV6-1 and TRBJ2-7, with D perhaps matching TRBD1 (6 bases). The CDR3 extends over 12 amino acids. In germline, CDR1 is MNHNS, CDR2 SASEGT. Trimming left V 8 bases short and J 3 bases short, with 11 bases between.

The chain links TRBV4-2 to TRBJ2-7; 9 nucleotides match TRBD2. The germline V gene has CDR1 LGHNA and CDR2 YNFKEQ. V lost 3 bases, J lost 4 bases, and 4 bases stayed unmatched. The CDR3 is 14 residues long. CDR3 loop: CASSHRLAEYEQYF. The CDR3 DNA sequence: TGTGCCAGCAGCCACCGACTAGCGGAGTACGAGCAGTACTTC.

The CDR3 protein is CASSLEGGLTDTQYF. The CDR3 nucleotides read TGCGCCAGCAGCTTGGAGGGGGGCCTCACAGATACGCAGTATTTT. The chain couples TRBV5-1 to TRBJ2-3; D could derive from TRBD1 or TRBD2 (6 bases each). Trimming cost V 0 bases and J 2 bases, with 10 bases left between them. The CDR3 totals 15 residues. In germline, CDR1 is SGHRS, CDR2 YFSETQ.

The rearrangement uses TRBV4-1 and TRBJ2-1; 9 bases are shared with TRBD2. Losses at the gene ends were 9 bases for V and 6 bases for J; bases not matched to a gene: 6. The CDR3 spans 13 residues. From germline, CDR1 is MGHRA and CDR2 YSYEKL. DNA of the CDR3: TGCGCCAGTGCGGGAGGGTTTAGCAATGAGCAGTTCTTC. Translating it yields CASAGGFSNEQFF.

V and J are TRBV11-2 and TRBJ2-7; D remains ambiguous. The germline CDR1 and CDR2 sequences are SGHAT and FQNNGV. V lost 6 bases and J 5 bases, leaving 14 bases between the germline ends. The CDR3 has 13 residues. The CDR3 coding sequence is TGTGCCAGCAGGTACCTCTCGTGGGACGAGCAGTACTTC. Its protein product is CASRYLSWDEQYF.

The V gene is TRBV7-9, the J gene TRBJ1-4; D is uncertain. Between the trimmed V and J ends, which lost 3 bases and 8 bases, there was a span of 13 bases. The CDR3 has 14 residues. Germline V gene sequence: CDR1 SEHNR, CDR2 FQNEAQ (reference sequence). The DNA for the CDR3 is TGTGCCAGCAGCTTGGGCCAGCAACCCGAAAAACTGTTTTTT. This codes for CASSLGQQPEKLFF.

This clone was observed once. V is TRBV4-3 and J is TRBJ2-2; TRBD2 matches 13 bases. Losses at the gene ends were 4 bases for V and 1 base for J; bases not matched to a gene: 0. This CDR3 is built from 16 residues. Germline V gene sequence: CDR1 LGHNA, CDR2 YSLEER. The CDR3, as DNA: TGCGCCAGCAGCCGACTAGCGGGAGGGAACACCGGGGAGCTGTTTTTT. This encodes CASSRLAGGNTGELFF.

The chain joins TRBV7-3 to TRBJ2-1; 14 bases fit TRBD2. Unmatched junction bases numbered 6, after V lost 5 bases and J lost 6 bases. The CDR3 consists of 16 residues. Germline CDR1 reads SGHTA; CDR2 reads FQGTGA. The CDR3: CASSTPGLAGVNEQFF. CDR3 DNA: TGTGCCAGCAGCACCCCGGGACTAGCGGGAGTCAATGAGCAGTTCTTC.